A single sample gave rise to the 8 T cell receptor beta chains below, sequenced in a study of T cell responses to AZD1222 COVID-19 vaccine (dated by TCRdb to the early 2020s). The time point label corresponds to: about 28 days (+/-7) after the second vaccine dose. Libraries came from the immunoSEQ multiplex PCR assay. TCRdb carries this immuneACCESS record with in-frame sequences only. Its versions omit some clonotypes, under half of them owing to an unresolved V gene in the studies checked, with the rest unexplained. The sample data list some 150,000 clones, and 90% to 95% of these were observed just once. The ten biggest clones cover roughly 1.6% of the sample. The sample here was peripheral blood, taken 28 days after the second AZD1222 dose. The receptors stem from an adult who received the AZD1222 COVID-19 vaccine.

V usage is TRBV19 and J usage is TRBJ2-1, with D perhaps matching TRBD2 (6 bases). Trimming pared 5 bases from V and 0 bases from J, leaving 11 bases between. From germline, CDR1 is LNHDA and CDR2 SQIVND (reference sequence). The CDR3 totals 15 residues. The CDR3 loop reads CASSLIADSYNEQFF. The CDR3, as DNA: TGTGCCAGTAGTTTAATAGCGGACTCCTACAATGAGCAGTTCTTC. Using reference TRBV19 and TRBJ2-1 for the parts outside the CDR3, the full variable domain is DGGITQSPKYLFRKEGQNVTLSCEQNLNHDAMYWYRQDPGQGLRLIYYSQIVNDFQKGDIAEGYSVSREKKESFPLTVTSAQKNPTAFYLCASSLIADSYNEQFFGPGTRLTVL.

The CDR3 here is CASSEGTYEETQYF. The CDR3 region has the DNA TGTGCCAGCAGTGAGGGGACGTATGAAGAGACCCAGTACTTC. V usage is TRBV2 and J usage is TRBJ2-5; D is tentatively TRBD1 or TRBD2 (5 bases each). The length of the CDR3 is 14 residues. Germline CDR1 is SNHLY and CDR2 is FYNNEI. With 3 bases removed from V and 3 bases from J, the gap between germline ends came to 11 bases.

The chain combines TRBV18 with TRBJ1-4, with D possibly matching TRBD1 (5 bases). The CDR3 sequence is 15 residues long. Germline lookup yields CDR1 KGHSH and CDR2 LQKENI. V was shortened by 8 bases and J by 5 bases, with 18 bases between the two germline ends. CDR3 nucleotide sequence: TGTGCCAGCGCCCGATCTCGGGGCGAGAATGAAAAACTGTTTTTT. Amino acid sequence: CASARSRGENEKLFF.

The rearrangement joins TRBV5-1 to TRBJ1-2; D gene unclear. This CDR3 has 14 residues. Germline lookup yields CDR1 SGHRS and CDR2 YFSETQ. V was cut by 1 base and J by 3 bases, with 10 bases left in between. The CDR3 region has the DNA TGCGCCAGCAGCTTGAGAACGAGTGACTATGGCTACACCTTC. Amino acid sequence: CASSLRTSDYGYTF. Complete variable domain (other parts from reference TRBV5-1 and TRBJ1-2): KAGVTQTPRYLIKTRGQQVTLSCSPISGHRSVSWYQQTPGQGLQFLFEYFSETQRNKGNFPGRFSGRQFSNSRSEMNVSTLELGDSALYLCASSLRTSDYGYTFGSGTRLTVV.

The genes are TRBV7-9 and TRBJ2-2; 7 nucleotides align to TRBD2. Losses at the gene ends were 4 bases for V and 4 bases for J; bases not matched to a gene: 12. The CDR3 spans 17 residues. The germline gives CDR1 SEHNR, CDR2 FQNEAQ (reference sequence). CDR3 sequence reads: CASSYPWAGAGTGELFF. The CDR3 nucleotides read TGTGCCAGCAGCTACCCCTGGGCGGGAGCGGGCACCGGGGAGCTGTTTTTT.

The chain recombines TRBV2 with TRBJ1-5; 9 nucleotides align to TRBD1. V shed 6 bases and J 7 bases; nucleotides not matched to a gene: 10. CDR1 is SNHLY, CDR2 FYNNEI, per germline. The CDR3 loop spans 15 amino acids. The CDR3 protein is CASRETGGAGQPQHF. For the CDR3, the DNA is TGTGCCAGCAGGGAAACAGGGGGCGCAGGCCAGCCCCAGCATTTT.

The rearrangement joins TRBV25-1 to TRBJ1-6, with a possible D match to TRBD1 (5 bases). V was pared by 4 bases and J by 6 bases, with 13 bases between. The CDR3 length is 15 residues. Germline V gene data show CDR1 as MGHDK and CDR2 as SYGVNS. The CDR3 nucleotides are TGTGCCAGCAGTGTACCAGGGACGGGTAATTCACCCCTCCACTTT. Amino acid sequence: CASSVPGTGNSPLHF.

The V gene is TRBV5-1, the J gene TRBJ1-3; maybe TRBD1 (5 bases). In germline, CDR1 is SGHRS, CDR2 YFSETQ. The V gene lost 0 bases and the J gene lost 1 base, with 8 bases spanning the gap. This CDR3 is 15 amino acids long. The CDR3, as DNA: TGCGCCAGCAGCTTGGGAGCAGGGTCTGGAAACACCATATATTTT. Translating it yields CASSLGAGSGNTIYF.